What follows is one T cell receptor (beta chain) and its context. Its specificity is unknown. MiXCR was run by TCRdb on the reads, yielding one entry per CDR3 protein. The sample includes roughly 280,000 distinct CDR3 sequences, approximately 22% of them seen just once. This entry comes from a study of T cell repertoires in cytomegalovirus infection. General study findings and limits: Accumulated public TCR beta family frequency recognized individuals carrying CMV together with the relevant HLA.

This CDR3 contains 15 residues. Germline loops: CDR1 MNHEY, CDR2 SVGAGI. V lost 0 bases and J lost 4, with 12 bases in between. The specimen was cultured PBMCs, collected from culture after CMV antigen stimulation. This chain uses TRBV6-5 with TRBJ1-2, with TRBD1 as a possible D gene (5 bases). The receptor was derived from a human donor in good health (CMV status not recorded). Some clones in this sample may be carry-over from other donors' samples. The CDR3 DNA is TGTGCCAGCAGTTACTCGATTGCTGGGGGCTATGGCTACACCTTC. Its protein product is CASSYSIAGGYGYTF.